The clone carrying this T cell receptor beta chain was observed many times. Antigen unknown. The sample originates from a study of neurological immune-mediated disorders. Notes on the study in general: In HTLV-1-associated myelopathy, TCR clonal expansion was greatest, whereas multiple sclerosis had the least, falling below healthy controls. The repertoires of 18 of 34 multiple sclerosis patients were placed by phylogenetic grouping in a single related-CDR3 cluster, which may be a signature.

TCRdb ran MiXCR on the 5' RACE reads and lists one entry per CDR3 protein. The sample lists tens of thousands of distinct CDR3 sequences; roughly 3.5% were seen once. The V end was cut by 5 bases, the J end by 7 bases, with 15 bases between. Looked up from germline, CDR1 is ENHRY and CDR2 is SYGVKD. The CDR3 is 14 residues long. V and J are TRBV10-3 and TRBJ2-1; D could derive from TRBD1 or TRBD2 (6 bases each). This clonotype was sampled from a woman in her fifties or sixties with multiple sclerosis. Source material: PBMCs. The CDR3 nucleotides are TGTGCCATCAGTCGGACGGGGGCGGGTAATGAGCAGTTCTTC. Its protein product is CAISRTGAGNEQFF.